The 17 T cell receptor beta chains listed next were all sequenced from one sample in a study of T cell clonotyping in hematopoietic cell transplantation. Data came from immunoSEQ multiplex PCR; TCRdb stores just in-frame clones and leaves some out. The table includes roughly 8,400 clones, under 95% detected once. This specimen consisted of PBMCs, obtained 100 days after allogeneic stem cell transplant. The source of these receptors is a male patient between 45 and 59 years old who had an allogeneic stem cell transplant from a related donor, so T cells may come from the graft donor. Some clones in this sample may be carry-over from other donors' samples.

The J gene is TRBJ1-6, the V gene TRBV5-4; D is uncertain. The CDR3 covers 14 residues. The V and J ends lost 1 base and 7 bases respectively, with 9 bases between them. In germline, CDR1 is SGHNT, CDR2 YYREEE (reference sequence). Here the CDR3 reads CASSLMRRNSPLHF. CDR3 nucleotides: TGTGCCAGCAGCTTGATGAGGAGGAATTCACCCCTCCACTTT.

The CDR3 sequence is CASSVGQPFYEQYF. CDR3 DNA: TGTGCCAGCAGCGTCGGTCAACCCTTCTACGAGCAGTACTTC. The V gene is TRBV9, the J gene TRBJ2-7; D remains ambiguous. V lost 2 bases and J 3 bases, leaving 12 bases between the germline ends. Germline CDR1 SGDLS, CDR2 YYNGEE. The CDR3 length is 14 residues.

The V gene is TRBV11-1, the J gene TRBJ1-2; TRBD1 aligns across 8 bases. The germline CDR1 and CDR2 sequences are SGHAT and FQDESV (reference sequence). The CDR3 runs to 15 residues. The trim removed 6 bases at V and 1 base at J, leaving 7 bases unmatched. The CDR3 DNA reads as TGTGCCAGCAGGCCCCGGGACAGGAATAACTATGGCTACACCTTC. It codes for CASRPRDRNNYGYTF. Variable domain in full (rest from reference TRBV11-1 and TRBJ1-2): EAEVAQSPRYKITEKSQAVAFWCDPISGHATLYWYRQILGQGPELLVQFQDESVVDDSQLPKDRFSAERLKGVDSTLKIQPAELGDSAMYLCASRPRDRNNYGYTFGSGTRLTVV.

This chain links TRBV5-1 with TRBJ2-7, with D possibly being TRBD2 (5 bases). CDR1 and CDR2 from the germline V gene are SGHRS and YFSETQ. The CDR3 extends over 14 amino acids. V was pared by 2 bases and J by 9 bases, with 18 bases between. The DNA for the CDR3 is TGCGCCAGCAGCTTCCGGGCAGACCGGGATTGGCAGTACTTC. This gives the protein CASSFRADRDWQYF. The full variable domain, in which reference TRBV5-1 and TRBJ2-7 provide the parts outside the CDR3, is KAGVTQTPRYLIKTRGQQVTLSCSPISGHRSVSWYQQTPGQGLQFLFEYFSETQRNKGNFPGRFSGRQFSNSRSEMNVSTLELGDSALYLCASSFRADRDWQYFGPGTRLTVT.

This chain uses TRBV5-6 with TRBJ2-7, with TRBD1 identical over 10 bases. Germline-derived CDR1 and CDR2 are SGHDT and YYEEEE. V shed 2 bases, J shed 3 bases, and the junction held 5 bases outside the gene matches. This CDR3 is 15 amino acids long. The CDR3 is CASSLPGTGVYEQYF. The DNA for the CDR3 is TGTGCCAGCAGCTTACCCGGGACAGGGGTCTACGAGCAGTACTTC.

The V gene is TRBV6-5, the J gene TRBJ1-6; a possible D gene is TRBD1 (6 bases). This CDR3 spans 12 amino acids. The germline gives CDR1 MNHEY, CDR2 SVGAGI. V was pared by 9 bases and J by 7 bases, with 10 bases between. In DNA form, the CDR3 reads TGTGCCAGTCAGGGGTACAATTCACCCCTCCACTTT. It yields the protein CASQGYNSPLHF.

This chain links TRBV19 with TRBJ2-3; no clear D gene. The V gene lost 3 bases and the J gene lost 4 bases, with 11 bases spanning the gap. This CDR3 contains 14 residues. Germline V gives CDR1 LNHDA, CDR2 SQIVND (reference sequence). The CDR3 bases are TGTGCCAGTAGTATCGGCAACCGAGCAGATACGCAGTATTTT. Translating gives CASSIGNRADTQYF.

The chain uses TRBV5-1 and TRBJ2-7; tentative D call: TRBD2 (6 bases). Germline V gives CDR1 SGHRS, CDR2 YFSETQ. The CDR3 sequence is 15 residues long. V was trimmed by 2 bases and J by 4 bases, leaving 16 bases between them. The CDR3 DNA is TGCGCCAGCAGCTTCACCGGGGGAACTCAGTACGAGCAGTACTTC. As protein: CASSFTGGTQYEQYF.

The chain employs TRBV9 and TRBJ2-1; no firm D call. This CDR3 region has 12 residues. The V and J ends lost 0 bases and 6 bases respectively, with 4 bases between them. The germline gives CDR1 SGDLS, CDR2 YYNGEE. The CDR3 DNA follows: TGTGCCAGCAGCGTAGGGTTCAATGAGCAGTTCTTC. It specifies CASSVGFNEQFF.

The CDR3 sequence: CASSLDRWNTEAFF. The DNA for the CDR3 is TGTGCCAGCAGCTTAGACAGGTGGAACACTGAAGCTTTCTTT. The chain uses TRBV7-2 and TRBJ1-1, with D possibly TRBD1 on 5 matching bases. Germline CDR1 is SGHTA and CDR2 is FQGNSA. The V end lost 1 base, the J end lost 1 base, and 7 bases lay between the germline ends. The CDR3 covers 14 residues. The full variable domain, rest sourced from reference TRBV7-2 and TRBJ1-1, is GAGVSQSPSNKVTEKGKDVELRCDPISGHTALYWYRQSLGQGLEFLIYFQGNSAPDKSGLPSDRFSAERTGGSVSTLTIQRTQQEDSAVYLCASSLDRWNTEAFFGQGTRLTVV.

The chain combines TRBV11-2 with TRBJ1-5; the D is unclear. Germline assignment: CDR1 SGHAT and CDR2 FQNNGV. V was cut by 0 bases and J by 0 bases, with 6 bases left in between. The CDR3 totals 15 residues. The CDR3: CASSLDGDSNQPQHF. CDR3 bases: TGTGCCAGCAGCTTAGATGGGGATAGCAATCAGCCCCAGCATTTT.

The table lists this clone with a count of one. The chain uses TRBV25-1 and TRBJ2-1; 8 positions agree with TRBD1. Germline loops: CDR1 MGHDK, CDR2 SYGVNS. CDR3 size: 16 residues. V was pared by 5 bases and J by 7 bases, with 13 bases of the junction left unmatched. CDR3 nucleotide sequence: TGTGCCAGCAGTCCCGTTCAGGGGGCCGGTGGGAATGAGCAGTTCTTC. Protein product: CASSPVQGAGGNEQFF.

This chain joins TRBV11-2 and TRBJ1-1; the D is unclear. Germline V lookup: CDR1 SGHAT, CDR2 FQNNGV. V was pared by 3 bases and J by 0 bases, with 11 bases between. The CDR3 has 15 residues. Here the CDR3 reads CASSFRVRVNTEAFF. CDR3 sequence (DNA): TGTGCCAGCAGCTTCCGCGTCCGGGTGAACACTGAAGCTTTCTTT.

The CDR3 DNA reads as TGTGCCAGCCGTCGGGGATTCGGCACTGAAGCTTTCTTT. This encodes CASRRGFGTEAFF. The chain couples TRBV6-5 to TRBJ1-1; the D is unclear. The V gene's germline CDR1 is MNHEY and CDR2 SVGAGI. V lost 8 bases and J lost 4, with 14 bases in between. This CDR3 contains 13 residues.

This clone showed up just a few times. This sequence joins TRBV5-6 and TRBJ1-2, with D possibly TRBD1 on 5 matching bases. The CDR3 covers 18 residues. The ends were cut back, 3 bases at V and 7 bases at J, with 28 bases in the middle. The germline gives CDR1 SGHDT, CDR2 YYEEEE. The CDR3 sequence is CASSWNPPIAGRTVGYTF. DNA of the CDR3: TGTGCCAGCAGCTGGAACCCTCCCATTGCGGGACGGACGGTTGGCTACACCTTC.

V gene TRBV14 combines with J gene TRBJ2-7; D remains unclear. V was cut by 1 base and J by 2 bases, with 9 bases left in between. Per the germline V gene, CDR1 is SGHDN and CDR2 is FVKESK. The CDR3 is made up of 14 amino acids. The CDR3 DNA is TGTGCCAGCAGCCAAGTCCCAGGCCCCTACGAGCAGTACTTC. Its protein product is CASSQVPGPYEQYF.

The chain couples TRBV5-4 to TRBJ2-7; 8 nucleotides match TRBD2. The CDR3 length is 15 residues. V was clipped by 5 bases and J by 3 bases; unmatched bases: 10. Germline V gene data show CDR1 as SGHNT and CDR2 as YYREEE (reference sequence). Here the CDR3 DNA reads TGTGCCAGCAGTACCCCGGGGGGGATGAGCTACGAGCAGTACTTC. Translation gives CASSTPGGMSYEQYF.